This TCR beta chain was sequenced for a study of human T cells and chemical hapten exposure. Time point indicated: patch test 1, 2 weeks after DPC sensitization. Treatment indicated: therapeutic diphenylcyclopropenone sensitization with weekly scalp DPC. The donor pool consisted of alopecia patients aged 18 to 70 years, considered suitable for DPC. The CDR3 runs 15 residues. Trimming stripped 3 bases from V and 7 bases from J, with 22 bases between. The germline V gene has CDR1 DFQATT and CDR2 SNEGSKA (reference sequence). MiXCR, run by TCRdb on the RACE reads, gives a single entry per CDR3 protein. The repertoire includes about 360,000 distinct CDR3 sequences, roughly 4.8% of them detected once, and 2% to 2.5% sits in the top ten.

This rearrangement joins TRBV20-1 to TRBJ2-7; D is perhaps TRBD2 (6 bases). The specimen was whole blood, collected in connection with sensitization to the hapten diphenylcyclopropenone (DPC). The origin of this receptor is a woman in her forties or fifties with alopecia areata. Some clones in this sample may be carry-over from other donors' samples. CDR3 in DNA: TGCAGTGCTAGTAGCCCCGGGTCTAGCGCGTGGGAGCAGTACTTC. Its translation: CSASSPGSSAWEQYF.